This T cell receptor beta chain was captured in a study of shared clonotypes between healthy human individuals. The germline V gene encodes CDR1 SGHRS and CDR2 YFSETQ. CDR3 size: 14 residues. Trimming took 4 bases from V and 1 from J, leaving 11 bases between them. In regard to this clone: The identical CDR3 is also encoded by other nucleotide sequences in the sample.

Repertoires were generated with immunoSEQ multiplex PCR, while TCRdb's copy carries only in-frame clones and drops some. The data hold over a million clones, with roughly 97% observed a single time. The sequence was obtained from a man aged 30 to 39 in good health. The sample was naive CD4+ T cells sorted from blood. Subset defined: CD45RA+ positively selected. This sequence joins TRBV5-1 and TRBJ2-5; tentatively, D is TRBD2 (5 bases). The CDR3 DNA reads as TGCGCCAGCAGCGTAAGCGGAGGCCAAGAGACCCAGTACTTC. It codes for CASSVSGGQETQYF. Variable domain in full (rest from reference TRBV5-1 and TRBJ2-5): KAGVTQTPRYLIKTRGQQVTLSCSPISGHRSVSWYQQTPGQGLQFLFEYFSETQRNKGNFPGRFSGRQFSNSRSEMNVSTLELGDSALYLCASSVSGGQETQYFGPGTRLLVL.